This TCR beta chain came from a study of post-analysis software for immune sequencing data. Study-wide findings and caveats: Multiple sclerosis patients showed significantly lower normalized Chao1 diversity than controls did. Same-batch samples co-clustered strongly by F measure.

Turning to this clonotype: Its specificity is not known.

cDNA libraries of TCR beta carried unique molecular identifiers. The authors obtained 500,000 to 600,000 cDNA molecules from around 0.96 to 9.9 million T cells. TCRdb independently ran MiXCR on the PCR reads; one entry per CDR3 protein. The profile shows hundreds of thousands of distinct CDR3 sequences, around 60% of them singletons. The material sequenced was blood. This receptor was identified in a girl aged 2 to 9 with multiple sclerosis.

The DNA for the CDR3 is TGCAGCGTTGAAGATAGCGGGCTAGCGGACAATGAGCAGTTCTTC. Protein: CSVEDSGLADNEQFF. The chain employs TRBV29-1 and TRBJ2-1; 7 bases agree with TRBD2. With V trimmed by 0 bases and J by 5 bases, 7 bases remained unmatched. Germline CDR1 reads SQVTM; CDR2 reads ANQGSEA. This CDR3 spans 15 amino acids.